Sequencing of this T cell receptor beta chain was carried out in a study of blood T cell repertoires in COVID-19. Original processing notes: Amplification from reference gene primers served as the basis for estimated nucleated cell counts. Only in-frame clones appear in the TCRdb table, and some are missing; sequencing was by immunoSEQ multiplex PCR. D and trimming were read from the DNA, whereas the V and J calls and clone size are those reported in that table. The sample lists about 170,000 clones; 79% were seen once. This clone occurred many times. At one boundary the junction diverges from the germline segment, which might be a read error. The length of the CDR3 is 17 residues. Germline V gene data show CDR1 as SSHAT and CDR2 as FNYEAQ (reference sequence).

The chain uses TRBV7-7 and TRBJ1-1; D remains ambiguous. Sequencing used PBMCs or T cells enriched from blood (not recorded which). The sequence derives from a woman aged 70-85 years in a cohort exposed to, infected with or recovered from COVID-19 (not recorded which). CDR3 sequence: CASSLGWRGSMNTEAFF. The CDR3 nucleotides read TGTGCTAGCAGCTTAGGGTGGCGAGGCAGCATGAACACTGAAGCTTTCTTT.